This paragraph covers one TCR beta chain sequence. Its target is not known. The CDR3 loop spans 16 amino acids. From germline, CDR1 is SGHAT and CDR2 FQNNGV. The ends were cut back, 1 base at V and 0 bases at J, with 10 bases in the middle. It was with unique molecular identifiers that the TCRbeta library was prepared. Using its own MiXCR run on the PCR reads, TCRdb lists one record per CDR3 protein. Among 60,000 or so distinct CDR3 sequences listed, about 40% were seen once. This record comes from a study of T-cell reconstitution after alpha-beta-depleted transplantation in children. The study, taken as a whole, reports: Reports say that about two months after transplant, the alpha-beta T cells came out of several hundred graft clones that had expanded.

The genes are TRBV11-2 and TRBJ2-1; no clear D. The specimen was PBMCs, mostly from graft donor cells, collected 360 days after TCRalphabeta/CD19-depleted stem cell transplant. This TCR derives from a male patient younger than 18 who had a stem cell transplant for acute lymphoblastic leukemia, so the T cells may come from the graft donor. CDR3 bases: TGTGCCAGCAGCTTAGCTACAAGGAGCTCCTACAATGAGCAGTTCTTC. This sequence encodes CASSLATRSSYNEQFF.